These 17 T cell receptor beta chains originate from one sample sequenced in a study of T cell responses to AZD1222 COVID-19 vaccine. The data were produced by immunoSEQ multiplex PCR, yet TCRdb's version contains in-frame clones alone and is incomplete. The repertoire holds about 140,000 clones, with roughly 86% as singletons. Source: peripheral blood, taken 28 days after the second AZD1222 dose. The origin of the receptors is an adult who received the AZD1222 COVID-19 vaccine.

V gene TRBV11-2 combines with J gene TRBJ1-1, with D possibly TRBD1 on 5 matching bases. The CDR3 has 15 residues. The germline V gene has CDR1 SGHAT and CDR2 FQNNGV. The germline V and J ends were trimmed by 2 bases and 3 bases, with 13 bases remaining between them. The CDR3, as DNA: TGTGCCAGCAGCTTAAGTATCAGGGTGGACACTGAAGCTTTCTTT. Protein sequence: CASSLSIRVDTEAFF.

The J gene is TRBJ2-7, the V gene TRBV6-5, with unresolved D. This CDR3 has 14 residues. CDR1 is MNHEY and CDR2 is SVGAGI in the germline V gene. The V gene lost 7 bases and the J gene lost 2 bases, with 15 bases spanning the gap. This chain's CDR3 is CASTQVGEAYEQYF. In nucleotides, the CDR3 is TGTGCCAGCACCCAGGTAGGAGAAGCCTACGAGCAGTACTTC.

The V call is TRBV6-5, the J call TRBJ1-6; no reliable D call. The CDR3 runs to 12 residues. V lost 4 bases and J lost 6, with 4 bases in between. Germline V gene sequence: CDR1 MNHEY, CDR2 SVGAGI. The CDR3 DNA reads TGTGCCAGCAGTTCCCTTAATTCACCCCTCCACTTT. It codes for CASSSLNSPLHF.

This sequence joins TRBV28 and TRBJ1-5; D remains unclear. V dropped 6 bases and J dropped 5 bases, with 23 bases sitting between them. Germline V CDR1 and CDR2: MDHEN, SYDVKM. There are 17 residues in the CDR3. Written as DNA, the CDR3 is TGTGCCAGCAGCCCCTTGCCGCAGACATACTTCGATCAGCCCCAGCATTTT. Its protein is CASSPLPQTYFDQPQHF. Based on the CDR3 plus reference TRBV28 and TRBJ1-5, the full variable domain is DVKVTQSSRYLVKRTGEKVFLECVQDMDHENMFWYRQDPGLGLRLIYFSYDVKMKEKGDIPEGYSVSREKKERFSLILESASTNQTSMYLCASSPLPQTYFDQPQHFGDGTRLSIL.

The chain employs TRBV30 and TRBJ2-2, with D uncertain. Germline V gives CDR1 GTSNPN, CDR2 SVGIG (reference sequence). The CDR3 loop spans 15 amino acids. V was pared by 0 bases and J by 3 bases, with 11 bases between. The CDR3 nucleotides are TGTGCCTGGAGTGTGTACAGCAGCGACACCGGGGAGCTGTTTTTT. Translating it yields CAWSVYSSDTGELFF.

V and J are TRBV3-1 (or the pseudogene TRBV3-2) and TRBJ2-5; D gene uncertain. With 4 bases removed from V and 5 bases from J, the gap between germline ends came to 11 bases. This CDR3 has 13 amino acids. Germline CDR1 is LGHDT and CDR2 is YNNKEL (reference sequence). The CDR3 protein is CASSLSTLETQYF. The CDR3 region has the DNA TGTGCCAGCAGCCTCTCGACACTGGAGACCCAGTACTTC.

The chain uses TRBV7-8 and TRBJ1-3; perhaps TRBD1 as D (5 bases). CDR1 is SGHVS and CDR2 is FQNEAQ in the germline V gene. The V end lost 4 bases, the J end lost 5 bases, and 18 bases lay between the germline ends. The CDR3 has 16 amino acids. In DNA, the CDR3 is TGTGCCAGCAGCTCTTCGGGACTTCTATCAAGAAACACCATATATTTT. This sequence encodes CASSSSGLLSRNTIYF.

This clone was seen a handful of times. This chain links TRBV6-5 with TRBJ2-7, with D tentatively TRBD1 or TRBD2 (6 bases each). The V and J ends lost 0 bases and 3 bases respectively, with 12 bases between them. This CDR3 comprises 15 residues. Germline V gene lookup returns CDR1 MNHEY and CDR2 SVGAGI. CDR3 residues: CASSYSPQGGYEQYF. CDR3 in DNA: TGTGCCAGCAGTTACTCCCCACAGGGAGGCTACGAGCAGTACTTC.

The J gene is TRBJ1-2, the V gene TRBV29-1; TRBD1 matches at 9 bases. This CDR3 has 13 residues. J gave up 5 bases and V 6 bases, and 7 bases lay outside the gene matches. Germline V gene sequence: CDR1 SQVTM, CDR2 ANQGSEA. CDR3 DNA sequence: TGCAGCGTCGGGACAGGGACGGAATATGGCTACACCTTC. Residues: CSVGTGTEYGYTF.

The CDR3 here is CASSDGQYHNEQFF. The CDR3 coding sequence is TGCGCCAGCAGTGACGGCCAGTACCACAATGAGCAGTTCTTC. The chain employs TRBV10-1 and TRBJ2-1; D is unclear. The CDR3 runs to 14 residues. In germline, CDR1 is WNHNN, CDR2 SYGVQD (reference sequence). The ends were cut back, 3 bases at V and 5 bases at J, with 11 bases in the middle.

Concerning this clone itself: Distinct nucleotide sequences in the sample also encode this CDR3. This chain uses TRBV18 with TRBJ1-1; 8 nucleotides line up with TRBD1. The CDR3 totals 16 residues. In germline, CDR1 is KGHSH, CDR2 LQKENI. The V and J ends lost 4 bases and 0 bases, in that order; junction bases with no gene match: 7. The CDR3 loop is CASSQGTGIMNTEAFF. As DNA, the CDR3 is TGTGCCAGCTCACAAGGGACAGGAATTATGAACACTGAAGCTTTCTTT.

With respect to this clone: The junction and the germline gene differ at one end; a read error may be behind it. The chain uses TRBV7-8 and TRBJ2-3, with 14 bases that match TRBD2. CDR1 and CDR2 from the germline V gene are SGHVS and FQNEAQ. This CDR3 has 19 residues. Here the CDR3 reads CASSLGGLAGANSRDTQYF. The CDR3, as DNA: TGTGCCAGCAGCTTAGGGGGACTAGCGGGAGCGAACAGCAGAGATACGCAGTATTTT.

This clone was observed a handful of times. The gene calls are TRBV14 and TRBJ1-1, with a weak D call TRBD1 (5 bases). This CDR3 region has 14 residues. Germline CDR1 reads SGHDN; CDR2 reads FVKESK. V was pared by 4 bases and J by 0 bases, with 9 bases between. In nucleotides, the CDR3 is TGTGCCAGCAGCCGCTGGGGGGTGAACACTGAAGCTTTCTTT. Translating it yields CASSRWGVNTEAFF.

The V call is TRBV2, the J call TRBJ2-3, with 11 bases identical to TRBD2. CDR1 and CDR2 from the germline V gene are SNHLY and FYNNEI. V lost 4 bases and J lost 4; bases outside the gene matches: 4. The CDR3 length is 15 residues. CDR3 sequence reads: CASSVLLAGADTQYF. The DNA of the CDR3 is TGTGCCAGCAGTGTCCTACTAGCGGGGGCAGATACGCAGTATTTT.

V is TRBV15 and J is TRBJ2-1; maybe TRBD2 (5 bases). V was shortened by 2 bases and J by 10 bases, with 9 bases between the two germline ends. Per germline, CDR1 LNHNV and CDR2 YYDKDF (reference sequence). This CDR3 spans 12 amino acids. The CDR3 region is CATSRPRGEQFF. The CDR3 coding sequence is TGTGCCACCAGCAGACCCCGCGGGGAGCAGTTCTTC. Based on the CDR3 plus reference TRBV15 and TRBJ2-1, the full variable domain is DAMVIQNPRYQVTQFGKPVTLSCSQTLNHNVMYWYQQKSSQAPKLLFHYYDKDFNNEADTPDNFQSRRPNTSFCFLDIRSPGLGDTAMYLCATSRPRGEQFFGPGTRLTVL.

The chain links TRBV19 to TRBJ1-1; D remains unclear. Germline values: CDR1 LNHDA, CDR2 SQIVND (reference sequence). The V end lost 4 bases, the J end lost 0 bases, and 6 bases lay between the germline ends. The CDR3 is 13 residues long. The CDR3 loop is CASSSLMNTEAFF. The CDR3 nucleotides are TGTGCCAGTAGTAGTCTCATGAACACTGAAGCTTTCTTT. Together with reference TRBV19 and TRBJ1-1, the CDR3 gives the full variable domain: DGGITQSPKYLFRKEGQNVTLSCEQNLNHDAMYWYRQDPGQGLRLIYYSQIVNDFQKGDIAEGYSVSREKKESFPLTVTSAQKNPTAFYLCASSSLMNTEAFFGQGTRLTVV.

The chain links TRBV24-1 to TRBJ2-3, with 8 positions matching TRBD2. Germline V lookup: CDR1 KGHDR, CDR2 SFDVKD. The CDR3 contains 14 residues. V shed 5 bases and J 1 base; nucleotides not matched to a gene: 1. The chain's CDR3 is CATSVSGGTDTQYF. The CDR3 bases are TGTGCCACCAGTGTTAGCGGGGGCACAGATACGCAGTATTTT.